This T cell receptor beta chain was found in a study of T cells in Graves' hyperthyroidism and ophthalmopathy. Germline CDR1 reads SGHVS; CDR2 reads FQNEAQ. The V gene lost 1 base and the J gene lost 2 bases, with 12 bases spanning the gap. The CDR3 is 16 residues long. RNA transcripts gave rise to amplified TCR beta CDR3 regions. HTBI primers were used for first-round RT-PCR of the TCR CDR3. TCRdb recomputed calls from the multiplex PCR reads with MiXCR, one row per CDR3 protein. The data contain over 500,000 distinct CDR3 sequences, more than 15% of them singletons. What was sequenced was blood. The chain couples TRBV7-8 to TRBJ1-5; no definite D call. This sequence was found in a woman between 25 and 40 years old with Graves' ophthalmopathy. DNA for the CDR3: TGTGCCAGCAGCTTAGAGCGAGGGATGGGCAATCAGCCCCAGCATTTT. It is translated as CASSLERGMGNQPQHF.